These 30 T cell receptor beta chains were sequenced from one sample in a study of Graves' ophthalmopathy and Graves' hyperthyroidism. The authors amplified TCR beta CDR3 regions from RNA transcripts. HTBI primers were employed in first-round RT-PCR, then a second-round multiplex PCR followed. TCRdb recomputed calls from the multiplex PCR reads with MiXCR, one row per CDR3 protein. The sample has over 650,000 distinct CDR3 sequences; 35% to 50% are singletons. The specimen sequenced was peripheral blood. These receptors were obtained from an adult man with Graves' ophthalmopathy.

As DNA, the CDR3 is TGTGCCATCAGTTACTCGGGGTCGGGAGCCGGGGAGCTGTTTTTT. This translates into CAISYSGSGAGELFF. V usage is TRBV10-3 and J usage is TRBJ2-2; TRBD2 is a possible D gene (6 bases). This CDR3 is 15 amino acids long. Germline V gene sequence: CDR1 ENHRY, CDR2 SYGVKD. The V gene lost 5 bases and the J gene lost 6 bases, with 16 bases spanning the gap.

In this sample, this clonotype turned up a few times. The J gene is TRBJ1-5, the V gene TRBV29-1, with 8 bases fitting TRBD1. After removal of 6 bases from V and 11 bases from J, the junction contained 15 bases not matched to a gene. The CDR3 loop spans 14 amino acids. The germline gives CDR1 SQVTM, CDR2 ANQGSEA. This CDR3 reads CSVAGQGGAETQHF. CDR3 DNA sequence: TGCAGCGTAGCCGGACAGGGTGGCGCGGAGACCCAGCATTTT.

The table lists this clonotype with many counts. This chain uses TRBV10-3 with TRBJ1-1; D unresolved. CDR3 length: 14 residues. Trimming took 7 bases from V and 0 from J, leaving 12 bases between them. The germline CDR1 and CDR2 sequences are ENHRY and SYGVKD. CDR3 nucleotides: TGTGCCATCAAGCAGACACCCATGAACACTGAAGCTTTCTTT. This translates into CAIKQTPMNTEAFF.

This clonotype was seen at least ten times. The junction departs from the called germline gene at one end, perhaps through a read error. The CDR3 region is CVSGLARRLFF. Written as DNA, the CDR3 is TGCGTTTCGGGGCTAGCTCGGCGACTGTTTTTT. The chain employs TRBV2 and TRBJ1-4, with a possible D match to TRBD1 (5 bases). The CDR3 is 11 amino acids. CDR1 and CDR2 (germline): SNHLY, FYNNEI. Looking up the rest from reference TRBV2 and TRBJ1-4 gives the full variable domain: EPEVTQTPSHQVTQMGQEVILRCVPISNHLYFYWYRQILGQKVEFLVSFYNNEISEKSEIFDDQFSVERPDGSNFTLKIRSTKLEDSAMYFCVSGLARRLFFGSGTQLSVL.

Many counts were recorded for this clonotype. The chain employs TRBV29-1 and TRBJ1-3; 8 positions match TRBD1. Germline CDR1 and CDR2: SQVTM and ANQGSEA. The CDR3 has 13 amino acids. With V trimmed by 7 bases and J by 2 bases, 4 bases remained unmatched. The CDR3 DNA reads as TGCAGCGCCCTGACAGGGGCTGGAAACACCATATATTTT. It specifies CSALTGAGNTIYF.

This clonotype was picked up one time. The chain couples TRBV2 to TRBJ1-2, with D possibly being TRBD1 (5 bases). The CDR3 has 12 residues. Trimming removed 3 bases at V and 7 bases at J, with 9 bases between. Germline V gene sequence: CDR1 SNHLY, CDR2 FYNNEI. In DNA form, the CDR3 reads TGTGCCAGCAGTGAGGAGGGACGTGGCTACACCTTC. Protein product: CASSEEGRGYTF.

This rearrangement joins TRBV15 to TRBJ1-4; D might be TRBD1 (5 bases). CDR3 length: 16 residues. CDR1 and CDR2 (germline): LNHNV, YYDKDF (reference sequence). V lost 0 bases, J lost 10 bases, and 18 bases lay in between. The CDR3 here is CATSRDRGTDYGKLFF. The CDR3 DNA is TGTGCCACCAGCAGAGATCGCGGGACGGATTATGGAAAACTGTTTTTT.

This chain connects TRBV3-1 to TRBJ2-2; D remains ambiguous. Germline lookup yields CDR1 LGHDT and CDR2 YNNKEL (reference sequence). The CDR3 extends over 12 amino acids. Trimming left V 1 base short and J 7 bases short, with 4 bases between. The CDR3 protein is CASSQVFGELFF. CDR3 in DNA: TGTGCCAGCAGCCAAGTTTTCGGGGAGCTGTTTTTT. The full variable domain, completed using reference TRBV3-1 and TRBJ2-2, is DTAVSQTPKYLVTQMGNDKSIKCEQNLGHDTMYWYKQDSKKFLKIMFSYNNKELIINETVPNRFSPKSPDKAHLNLHINSLELGDSAVYFCASSQVFGELFFGEGSRLTVL.

This chain uses TRBV7-2 with TRBJ1-1, with 8 bases that match TRBD1. The V and J ends lost 5 bases and 4 bases, in that order; junction bases with no gene match: 9. CDR1 is SGHTA, CDR2 FQGNSA, per germline. The CDR3 runs to 15 residues. The DNA for the CDR3 is TGTGCCAGCAGCGCGGACAGGGATGAGGGCACTGAAGCTTTCTTT. Its translation is CASSADRDEGTEAFF.

This sequence joins TRBV10-3 and TRBJ2-5, with 10 bases matching TRBD2. The CDR3 consists of 14 residues. Unmatched junction bases numbered 1, after V lost 6 bases and J lost 0 bases. CDR1 ENHRY and CDR2 SYGVKD come from the germline V gene. This CDR3 reads CAIRSGGDQETQYF. The CDR3 bases are TGTGCCATCAGGAGCGGGGGGGACCAAGAGACCCAGTACTTC.

The gene calls are TRBV20-1 and TRBJ1-5, with unresolved D. From germline, CDR1 is DFQATT and CDR2 SNEGSKA (reference sequence). The CDR3 consists of 14 residues. Trimming shortened V by 0 bases and J by 2 bases, and 8 bases separated the two germline ends. The CDR3 is CSAREGWGNQPQHF. CDR3 DNA sequence: TGCAGTGCTAGAGAGGGCTGGGGCAATCAGCCCCAGCATTTT.

CDR3 residues: CASSTQGVSDGYTF. The CDR3 DNA follows: TGTGCCAGCAGTACCCAGGGGGTCTCCGACGGCTACACCTTC. The V and J genes are TRBV12-3 or TRBV12-4 and TRBJ1-2; 7 bases align to TRBD1. The CDR3 is 14 amino acids. J lost 8 bases, V lost 5 bases, and 11 bases had no gene match.

The chain uses TRBV25-1 and TRBJ1-3; a possible D gene is TRBD1 (5 bases). V was cut by 8 bases and J by 0 bases, with 8 bases left in between. Germline V gives CDR1 MGHDK, CDR2 SYGVNS. The CDR3 totals 13 residues. As DNA, the CDR3 is TGTGCCAGCCGACAGATCTCTGGAAACACCATATATTTT. Translated: CASRQISGNTIYF.

Regarding this clonotype: This may come from a read error, since a much larger clone is one base off. The J gene is TRBJ1-4, the V gene TRBV7-8; D not resolved. The CDR3 consists of 16 residues. Germline CDR1 and CDR2: SGHVS and FQNEAQ. CDR3 in DNA: TGTGCCAGCAGCCCCCCCTTCGCTGGGTATAATGAAGAACTGTTTTTT. It yields the protein CASSPPFAGYNEELFF.

This clonotype was recorded many times. This chain uses TRBV7-9 with TRBJ2-6, with 7 nucleotides matching TRBD1. Unmatched junction bases numbered 13, after V lost 1 base and J lost 7 bases. The length of the CDR3 is 18 residues. Germline V gene lookup returns CDR1 SEHNR and CDR2 FQNEAQ (reference sequence). The CDR3 DNA reads as TGTGCCAGCAGCTTAGGAAAGGGACAGACTCTGGGAGCCAACGTCCTGACTTTC. It specifies CASSLGKGQTLGANVLTF.

The V gene is TRBV2, the J gene TRBJ1-5; 7 nucleotides match TRBD1. The CDR3 has 14 residues. V dropped 7 bases and J dropped 8; count of bases not matched to a gene: 11. Germline V gene data show CDR1 as SNHLY and CDR2 as FYNNEI. CDR3 sequence (DNA): TGTGCCAGCACCCCTACAGGGGCCGGGAAGCCCCAGCATTTT. Residues: CASTPTGAGKPQHF.

This rearrangement joins TRBV10-3 to TRBJ1-1; D not resolved. Trimming took 4 bases from V and 6 from J, leaving 12 bases between them. The CDR3 runs to 13 residues. CDR1 and CDR2 from the germline V gene are ENHRY and SYGVKD. DNA of the CDR3: TGTGCCATCAGTGGAAGGACCCGGTCTGAAGCTTTCTTT. Its translation is CAISGRTRSEAFF.

This clonotype was seen at least ten times. This chain links TRBV20-1 with TRBJ2-5; D ambiguous. The V end lost 4 bases, the J end lost 5 bases, and 14 bases lay between the germline ends. The CDR3 runs to 13 residues. CDR1 and CDR2 (germline): DFQATT, SNEGSKA (reference sequence). CDR3 bases: TGCAGTGCTACTACGGACCTGGGGGAGACCCAGTACTTC. Its translation: CSATTDLGETQYF.

This clonotype has a handful of counts. The DNA for the CDR3 is TGTGCCAGCAGCCAAGATTGGGGATCAAACCGAGGCTACACCTTC. Residues: CASSQDWGSNRGYTF. The gene calls are TRBV3-1 and TRBJ1-2; D call uncertain. Germline loops: CDR1 LGHDT, CDR2 YNNKEL (reference sequence). Between the trimmed V and J ends, which lost 0 bases and 8 bases, there was a span of 16 bases. There are 15 residues in the CDR3.

This clonotype was recorded at least ten times. The CDR3 DNA follows: TGTGCCAGCAGCCCCCGGGACGGAGCCGCCTACGAGCAGTACTTC. Protein sequence: CASSPRDGAAYEQYF. The rearrangement joins TRBV7-9 to TRBJ2-7; TRBD1 or TRBD2 may be the D gene (5 bases each). With 5 bases removed from V and 2 bases from J, the gap between germline ends came to 16 bases. CDR1 is SEHNR and CDR2 is FQNEAQ in the germline V gene (reference sequence). The CDR3 consists of 15 residues.

V usage is TRBV7-2 and J usage is TRBJ1-6; TRBD1 agrees at 7 bases. Trimming removed 5 bases from V and 5 bases from J; junction bases left unmatched: 6. Germline CDR1 and CDR2: SGHTA and FQGNSA. This CDR3 is built from 15 residues. For the CDR3, the DNA is TGTGCCAGCAGCAATCAGGGGACAGATAATTCACCCCTCCACTTT. Translation: CASSNQGTDNSPLHF.

This clonotype was counted between two and nine times. The chain employs TRBV12-3 or TRBV12-4 and TRBJ2-2; D is possibly TRBD1 (6 bases). The V end was cut by 3 bases, the J end by 2 bases, with 10 bases between. The CDR3 contains 15 residues. CDR3 amino acids: CASSFRDINTGELFF. CDR3 DNA: TGTGCCAGCAGTTTCCGGGACATAAACACCGGGGAGCTGTTTTTT.

This clonotype was seen ten or more times. One end of the junction fails to match germline, which may point to a read error. The chain recombines TRBV4-3 with TRBJ1-1; D is perhaps TRBD1 (5 bases). CDR3 length: 14 amino acids. The germline V gene encodes CDR1 LGHNA and CDR2 YSLEER. Here the CDR3 reads CASSQGRVNTEAFF. The CDR3 DNA reads TGTGCCAGCAGCCAGGGACGGGTGAACACTGAAGCTTTCTTT.

The genes are TRBV20-1 and TRBJ1-6; weak D call: TRBD1 (6 bases). Deletions cut 6 bases from V and 8 bases from J, with 17 bases between. Germline assignment: CDR1 DFQATT and CDR2 SNEGSKA (reference sequence). This CDR3 spans 14 amino acids. The CDR3 spells CSASSVQGYSPLHF. The CDR3 region has the DNA TGCAGTGCCAGCAGTGTACAGGGCTATTCACCCCTCCACTTT.

This clonotype was observed many times. The chain couples TRBV6-5 to TRBJ1-2; 7 bases are shared with TRBD1. Trimming removed 4 bases from V and 5 bases from J; junction bases left unmatched: 10. Germline CDR1 MNHEY, CDR2 SVGAGI. This CDR3 has 15 amino acids. In nucleotides, the CDR3 is TGTGCCAGCAGTTCCTTGGGACAGAAGCCGTATGGCTACACCTTC. This codes for CASSSLGQKPYGYTF.

As concerns this clonotype: Likely a read error: the CDR3 ends without its conserved phenylalanine or tryptophan. V gene TRBV4-3 combines with J gene TRBJ2-7; perhaps TRBD2 as D (5 bases). V shed 1 base and J shed 2 bases, with 9 bases lying between them. This CDR3 has 14 amino acids. The germline CDR1 and CDR2 sequences are LGHNA and YSLEER. The CDR3 nucleotides read TGCGCCAGCAGCCAAGGGACGGGGACCTACGAGCAGTACTGC. Protein product: CASSQGTGTYEQYC.

The chain joins TRBV19 to TRBJ1-1; weak D call: TRBD1 (5 bases). Germline assignment: CDR1 LNHDA and CDR2 SQIVND (reference sequence). Trimming cost V 10 bases and J 8 bases, with 17 bases left between them. CDR3 length equals 12 residues. CDR3 region: CATKRDGPEAFF. The CDR3 bases are TGTGCCACCAAAAGGGACGGACCCGAAGCTTTCTTT.

In its sample, this clonotype was seen many times. Here the CDR3 DNA reads TGTGCCAGCAGTGAGCGTACAGGGGAAGATTCACCCCTCCACTTT. It specifies CASSERTGEDSPLHF. V gene TRBV6-5 combines with J gene TRBJ1-6, with 7 bases lining up with TRBD1. J lost 8 bases, V lost 5 bases, and 9 bases had no gene match. The CDR3 consists of 15 residues. Germline CDR1 reads MNHEY; CDR2 reads SVGAGI.

Ten or more counts support this clonotype. The V call is TRBV6-1, the J call TRBJ1-5; no definite D call. Germline V gives CDR1 MNHNS, CDR2 SASEGT. The CDR3 extends over 15 amino acids. V shed 3 bases and J shed 0 bases, with 9 bases lying between them. CDR3: CASSERGDSNQPQHF. CDR3 nucleotides: TGTGCCAGCAGTGAGCGGGGAGATAGCAATCAGCCCCAGCATTTT.

The genes are TRBV5-1 and TRBJ1-5; possible D gene TRBD1, 5 bases. CDR1 SGHRS and CDR2 YFSETQ come from the germline V gene. The CDR3 has 17 amino acids. Trimming pared 4 bases from V and 0 bases from J, leaving 17 bases between. The CDR3 sequence is CASSVGTGPYSNQPQHF. CDR3 DNA: TGCGCCAGCAGCGTGGGGACCGGGCCTTATAGCAATCAGCCCCAGCATTTT.